This T cell receptor beta chain was recovered during a study of T cell repertoires in cytomegalovirus infection. Notes on this clonotype: Its matching antigen is unknown.

This CDR3 region has 16 residues. Trimming removed 5 bases from V and 5 bases from J; junction bases left unmatched: 12. The germline CDR1 and CDR2 sequences are SGHRS and YFSETQ. TCRdb re-derived calls from the reads in MiXCR, one entry per CDR3 protein. The sample has some 560,000 distinct CDR3 sequences; 40% are singletons. The receptor's source is a human donor in good health (CMV status not recorded). Some clones in this sample may be carry-over from other donors' samples. The V gene is TRBV5-1, the J gene TRBJ2-1; 8 bases align to TRBD1. The sequences come from cultured PBMCs, collected from culture after CMV antigen stimulation. For the CDR3, the DNA is TGCGCCAGCAGACCTCAGGGGGCAAGTGGGAACAATGAGCAGTTCTTC. As protein: CASRPQGASGNNEQFF.